This entry features one TCR beta chain sequence. Its antigen is as yet unknown. Assay: immunoSEQ multiplex PCR; the TCRdb copy retains only in-frame clones and omits some. The sample lists about 51,000 clones; around 95% were seen once. In germline, CDR1 is MGHRA, CDR2 YSYEKL. The CDR3 spans 14 residues. Trimming left V 0 bases short and J 5 bases short, with 10 bases between. The data were taken from a study of graft-versus-host responses after intestinal transplantation. This TCR was recovered from a human donor who was the organ donor for an intestinal transplant. The starting material was unstimulated CD8+ T cells sorted from spleen or lymph node cells, obtained before transplant. The chain is built from TRBV4-1 and TRBJ1-1; TRBD1 might be the D (6 bases). CDR3 nucleotides: TGCGCCAGCAGCCAAGACACAGGGCAAACTGAAGCTTTCTTT. It encodes CASSQDTGQTEAFF.